This is a list of T cell receptor beta chains from one sample in a study of blood T cells in healthy people across ages. TCRdb re-derived calls from the 5' RACE reads in MiXCR, one entry per CDR3 protein. Of hundreds of thousands of distinct CDR3 sequences in the sample, around 50% were seen once. Sequenced input: blood. The receptors here all came from a man aged 35 to 55 in good health. The CDR3 runs from the conserved cysteine through the conserved F or W. D genes are given only for firm matches. Clone size is stated in some rows and not others, as once, few, many or a class when expanded.

d_call j_call v_call clone_size cdr3_nt cdr3_aa
TRBD1 TRBJ2-1 TRBV7-3 - TGTGCCAGCAGTCCCCAACCCTTTGAGACAGGGGGCACGAATGAGCAGTTCTTC CASSPQPFETGGTNEQFF
- TRBJ2-1 TRBV29-1 - TGCAGCGTTGCCAAGACAGTAGATGAGCAGTTCTTC CSVAKTVDEQFF
- TRBJ2-1 TRBV4-3 - TGCGCCAGCAGCCAAGTAGGAGCGGTTCGCAATGAGCAGTTCTTC CASSQVGAVRNEQFF
- TRBJ2-3 TRBV9 few TGTGCCAGCAGCGCCGACAAGGGAATAGGGACAGATACGCAGTATTTT CASSADKGIGTDTQYF
- TRBJ1-5 TRBV6-6 few TGTGCCAGCAGTACGAGGGGTTATAGCAATCAGCCCCAGCATTTT CASSTRGYSNQPQHF
- TRBJ2-3 TRBV5-1 - TGCGCCAGCAGCTTGGGGGGCGAGGATACGCAGTATTTT CASSLGGEDTQYF
TRBD1 TRBJ2-1 TRBV27 - TGTGCCAGCAGTGTGAGGACAGGGCTCGATGAGCAGTTCTTC CASSVRTGLDEQFF
- TRBJ2-7 TRBV27 many TGTGCCAGCAGTTTAGCGGGACCGAACTACGAGCAGTACTTC CASSLAGPNYEQYF
TRBD1 TRBJ1-1 TRBV9 - TGTGCCAGCAGCATAGAGGGGGCGAGGGGGCGCGACACTGAAGCTTTCTTT CASSIEGARGRDTEAFF
- TRBJ2-5 TRBV12-3/TRBV12-4 - TGTGCCAGCAGTTTGGCGGGGGCGGATGGGGAGACCCAGTACTTC CASSLAGADGETQYF
TRBD2 TRBJ2-5 TRBV4-1 - TGCGCCAGCAGCCAAGACGGTAGCGGGAGGGAGACCCAGTACTTC CASSQDGSGRETQYF
- TRBJ2-5 TRBV7-2 few TGCGCCAGCAGCTTATACGCGGGGAGCGGGGAGACCCAGTACTTC CASSLYAGSGETQYF
- TRBJ2-1 TRBV7-2 - TGTGCCAGCAGCTTAGACAGCTATGAGCAGTTCTTC CASSLDSYEQFF
- TRBJ1-4 TRBV7-2 - TGTGCCAGCAGCTTAAATGTGGGGGGCGGTGAAAAACTGTTTTTT CASSLNVGGGEKLFF
- TRBJ2-7 TRBV7-2 few TGTGCCAGCAGCTTAGACACGGTCTCCTACGAGCAGTACTTC CASSLDTVSYEQYF
- TRBJ1-5 TRBV28 - TGTGCCAGCAGCAATGCAGGGAGGTCGCAGCCCCAGCATTTT CASSNAGRSQPQHF
- TRBJ2-3 TRBV7-8 - TGTGCCAGCAGCTTAGGGAGTACGGGACTGCGAGGGGATACGCAGTATTTT CASSLGSTGLRGDTQYF
TRBD1 TRBJ2-7 TRBV12-3/TRBV12-4 few TGTGCCAGCAGTGATACAGGGGTCTACGAGCAGTACTTC CASSDTGVYEQYF
- TRBJ2-7 TRBV5-1 - TGCGCCAGCAGCTCTGACCCCGGGGATTACGAGCAGTACTTC CASSSDPGDYEQYF
- TRBJ2-3 TRBV12-3/TRBV12-4 - TGTGCCAGCACCCTGAGGCGAGGTCAGAGCACAGATACGCAGTATTTT CASTLRRGQSTDTQYF
- TRBJ2-7 TRBV19 - TGTGCCAGTAGTATGGATTCCAGGTCCTACGAGCAGTACTTC CASSMDSRSYEQYF
TRBD2 TRBJ2-1 TRBV7-3 - TGTGCCAGCAGCTCGGGACTAATCCATGAGCAGTTCTTC CASSSGLIHEQFF
TRBD1 TRBJ1-6 TRBV20-1 - TGCAGTGCGAAAGGACAGGAGAGGTCACCCCTCCACTTT CSAKGQERSPLHF
- TRBJ1-1 TRBV4-2 - TGTGCCAGCAGCCAAGACGGCACAGCCTTGAACACTGAAGCTTTCTTT CASSQDGTALNTEAFF
TRBD1 TRBJ1-2 TRBV27 - TGTGCCAGCAGTTCGAGCCGGGACAGGGGAGTTCTCAACTATGGCTACACCTTC CASSSSRDRGVLNYGYTF
- TRBJ1-4 TRBV7-9 - TGTGCCAGCAGCAAGACAGTGGAGTATGAAAAACTGTTTTTT CASSKTVEYEKLFF
TRBD2 TRBJ2-7 TRBV3-1 - TGTGCCAGCAGCCAAGATCCTAGCGGGGACGAGCAGTACTTC CASSQDPSGDEQYF
- TRBJ1-1 TRBV5-1 few TGCGCCAGCAGCCCATCTTCCGACAGCCTCTCTCTGAACACTGAAGCTTTCTTT CASSPSSDSLSLNTEAFF
- TRBJ2-3 TRBV27 - TGTGCCAGCAGTTTACTGGGGGGAGGTAGCACAGATACGCAGTATTTT CASSLLGGGSTDTQYF
TRBD2 TRBJ2-1 TRBV7-9 few TGTGCCAGCAGCTTAGGGGTGACTAGCGGCAATGAGCAGTTCTTC CASSLGVTSGNEQFF
- TRBJ2-1 TRBV27 - TGTGCCAGCAGTGGAGGGACGGCTCCGGCGGATGAGCAGTTCTTC CASSGGTAPADEQFF
- TRBJ1-1 TRBV29-1 few TGCAGCGTTGGGACTGGCGCGGGCACTGAAGCTTTCTTT CSVGTGAGTEAFF
- TRBJ2-2 TRBV19 - TGTGCCAGTAGTTCTTGGCCCTCCGGGGAGCTGTTTTTT CASSSWPSGELFF
TRBD1 TRBJ2-1 TRBV27 few TGTGCCAGCACCCACAGGGACAGGAATGAGCAGTTCTTC CASTHRDRNEQFF
TRBD1 TRBJ1-2 TRBV29-1 - TGCAGCGTTGTCTCGGACAGGGACAACTATGGCTACACCTTC CSVVSDRDNYGYTF
- TRBJ1-1 TRBV6-5 - TGTGCCAGCACCCAAGGGACGGGGGGGCACACTGAAGCTTTCTTT CASTQGTGGHTEAFF
TRBD2 TRBJ2-3 TRBV24-1 - TGTGCCACCAGTGACCAGGCCCGGACTAGCGCCCTTTGGTATTTT CATSDQARTSALWYF
- TRBJ2-5 TRBV5-1 - TGCGCCAGCAGCCGCGGGTCCGGGATCAATGAGCAGTACTTC CASSRGSGINEQYF
TRBD2 TRBJ2-5 TRBV4-2 - TGTGCCAGCAGCCAACTAGCGGGAATGGGGACTGAAGAGACCCAGTACTTC CASSQLAGMGTEETQYF
TRBD2 TRBJ2-1 TRBV9 few TGTGCCAGCAGAGCCGGGACTAGCTCCAATGAGCAGTTCTTC CASRAGTSSNEQFF
- TRBJ2-7 TRBV7-9 once TGTGCCAGCAGTAGGGGCGCCGAGCAGTACTTC CASSRGAEQYF
- TRBJ2-3 TRBV20-1 few TGCAGTGCTAGAGGGGGCTCGGCAGATACGCAGTATTTT CSARGGSADTQYF